This T cell receptor (beta chain) emerged from a study of Ad26.COV2.S vaccination and SARS-CoV-2 variants (dated by TCRdb to the early 2020s). Regarding the complete study: Vaccine-arm donors came from COV1001, a multicentre, randomized, double-blind, placebo-controlled phase I-IIa trial of Ad26.COV2.S in healthy adults. Ad26.COV2.S was given intramuscularly at 5x10^10 or 1x10^11 viral particles, as a single shot or as two shots 56 days apart. TCRbeta repertoire sequencing served as the tool for gauging how specific and how broad the SARS-CoV-2-reactive T cell receptors were following Ad26.COV2.S vaccination. The TCR-sequenced set comprised approximately 30 samples: some 20 Ad26.COV2.S vaccine recipients, 5 placebo recipients and 8 SARS-CoV-2 convalescent individuals. Trial participants were randomized into five groups of five, in which low-dose or high-dose Ad26.COV2.S was given once or twice, or placebo was given on both occasions. Throughout the experiments and outcome assessment, investigators stayed blinded to trial group allocation.

A remark on this clone: The target of this receptor is not known. Base-call qualities are not available, and no considerably larger clone is one nucleotide away.

The CDR3 runs 18 residues from the cysteine to the phenylalanine. Only CDR3 DNA remains: 54 bases, in frame from the first base. CDR1 LNHNV and CDR2 YYDKDF were looked up in the germline V gene (reference sequence). The junction shows trimming of 4 bases on V and 0 bases on J, and the gene matches do not reach 6 bases of it. The immunoSEQ Assay was used to sequence TCRbeta CDR3 regions. After extraction, genomic DNA underwent amplification by bias-controlled multiplex PCR, followed by high-throughput sequencing. From the authors' description of their analysis: Collapsing and filtering of sequences were performed to quantify the absolute abundance of each unique TCRbeta CDR3 region. T cell fraction was estimated by normalizing TCRbeta template counts to usable DNA, which was measured by amplifying reference genes present in all nucleated cells. Repertoire TCRs were annotated as SARS-CoV-2-specific when V gene, CDR3 amino acid sequence and J gene were exactly matched to a known reactive TCR set. MIRA supplied the reference SARS-CoV-2 TCR set, which was filtered for enrichment in COVID-19-positive ImmuneCODE repertoires so that public or cross-reactive TCRs were removed. Drawing on the MIRA antigens, annotated TCRs were analysed further at the level of specific ORF or position within ORF. Breadth was defined as the number of annotated unique rearrangements divided by the total number of unique productive rearrangements, and depth was defined as the summed frequency of the annotated unique rearrangements. TCR breadth was compared between groups using two-sided Wilcoxon rank-sum tests. As stored in TCRdb, this immuneACCESS dataset retains in-frame rearrangements with V and J assigned. A fraction of the clones does not appear; measured against another copy, unresolved V genes explain less than half of the discrepancy, and the remainder lacks a known reason. V and J calls plus clone size are reproduced from that table; the DNA served to infer D and trimming. The sample table lists roughly 350,000 clones, about nine tenths of them with a count of one. About 3.5% of the sample is held by the ten biggest clonotypes.

What the study reported, not specific to this receptor: The authors noted that the TCR breadth and depth analyses may have underestimated total T cell responses. After vaccination, spike-specific CD8+ and CD4+ T cell responses were reported to show substantial breadth. Spike-specific TCR breadth was higher in Ad26.COV2.S recipients than in placebo recipients (P = 0.0014). The study lacked the statistical power to compare responses across vaccine doses or regimens. Comparable non-spike TCR breadth was observed between vaccine and placebo recipients, consistent with only spike being contained in the vaccine.

This sample's treatment or condition label indicates: around 19 received Ad26.COV2.S at low or high dose, single or two shots; about five received placebo; per-sample allocation not given. Repertoires of vaccine and placebo recipients were sequenced from samples taken on day 63 after the first injection. In Cohort 1b, fewer than 30 adults aged 18-55 years were enrolled at a single site in Boston, USA, between 29 July and 7 August 2020. Ad26.COV2.S was a replication-incompetent adenovirus type 26 vector that expressed a prefusion-stabilized SARS-CoV-2 spike protein derived from the original Wuhan strain.

This sequence uses TRBV15 and TRBJ2-1; a stretch of 13 junction bases matches TRBD2. The TCR sequence derives from a person between 18 and 65 years old who received the Ad26.COV2.S COVID-19 vaccine or a placebo. Sequenced material: peripheral blood, taken in a trial of Ad26.COV2.S vaccine versus placebo. Here is the DNA: TGTGCCACCAGCACCGGGACTAGCGGGGCTAGCTCCTACAATGAGCAGTTCTTC. It is translated as CATSTGTSGASSYNEQFF.